The rows below give T cell receptor beta chains drawn from one sample of a study of a mutant IDH1 vaccine in newly diagnosed glioma. No antigen has been assigned to these receptors. The repertoire was sequenced with immunoSEQ multiplex PCR; TCRdb's copy has only in-frame clones and lacks some. Of about 68,000 clones listed, more than 70% are singletons. The specimen was PBMCs, collected from a glioma patient whose treatment included an IDH1 peptide vaccine. The source of these receptors is a man younger than 30 with glioma. Each CDR3 is given with its conserved first and last residue. The D gene is left open where the match is weak. The size field is filled for only some rows; it gives once, few, many or a size class.

J gene,V gene,clone size,D gene,CDR3 protein,CDR3 DNA
TRBJ2-7,TRBV27,NA,TRBD1,CASSFSVTGRSYEQYF,TGTGCCAGCAGTTTCTCCGTGACAGGGCGCTCCTACGAGCAGTACTTC
TRBJ1-2,TRBV5-4,NA,TRBD1,CASSFKTGGGYGYTF,TGTGCCAGCAGCTTTAAGACAGGGGGAGGCTATGGCTACACCTTC
TRBJ2-6,TRBV7-7,NA,NA,CASSLGPETGANVLTF,TGTGCTAGCAGCTTAGGACCTGAGACTGGGGCCAACGTCCTGACTTTC
TRBJ2-6,TRBV19,NA,NA,CASSMSGVGGANVLTF,TGTGCCAGTAGTATGTCCGGTGTGGGAGGGGCCAACGTCCTGACTTTC
TRBJ2-7,TRBV6-1,NA,NA,CASSEGPTTAYYEQYF,TGTGCCAGCAGTGAGGGCCCCACAACGGCCTACTACGAGCAGTACTTC
TRBJ2-7,TRBV19,once,NA,CASSIATTSPYEQYF,TGTGCCAGTAGTATAGCTACTACTAGTCCCTACGAGCAGTACTTC
TRBJ2-7,TRBV13,once,NA,CASSWTATYEQYF,TGTGCCAGCAGCTGGACTGCGACCTACGAGCAGTACTTC
TRBJ2-1,TRBV7-7,NA,NA,CASSLGGGGRNEQFF,TGTGCTAGCAGCTTAGGGGGCGGGGGGCGCAATGAGCAGTTCTTC
TRBJ1-5,TRBV30,NA,NA,CAWSVREFQPQHF,TGTGCCTGGAGTGTGCGCGAATTTCAGCCCCAGCATTTT
TRBJ2-5,TRBV2,NA,NA,CASSEGRVQETQYF,TGTGCCAGCAGTGAAGGCAGGGTCCAAGAGACCCAGTACTTC
TRBJ1-2,TRBV13,NA,NA,CASSLGAGTTDGYTF,TGTGCCAGCAGCTTAGGGGCGGGGACAACGGATGGCTACACCTTC
TRBJ2-1,TRBV7-2,NA,TRBD2,CASSFSSGGANEQFF,TGTGCCAGCAGTTTTTCTAGCGGGGGGGCCAATGAGCAGTTCTTC
TRBJ1-1,TRBV5-1,NA,TRBD1,CASTPTGTNTEAFF,TGCGCCAGCACACCGACAGGGACTAACACTGAAGCTTTCTTT
TRBJ2-3,TRBV29-1,NA,TRBD2,CSVLRTRSYDTQYF,TGCAGCGTACTCCGGACTAGGTCATATGATACGCAGTATTTT
TRBJ2-7,TRBV19,NA,TRBD2,CASRPSGTSASYEQYF,TGTGCCAGTAGACCCTCCGGGACTAGCGCCTCCTACGAGCAGTACTTC
TRBJ1-1,TRBV19,NA,NA,CASSIDITEAFF,TGTGCCAGTAGTATAGACATCACTGAAGCTTTCTTT
TRBJ2-7,TRBV10-2,NA,TRBD1,CASRATGTGQSYEQYF,TGCGCCAGCAGGGCTACCGGGACAGGGCAATCGTACGAGCAGTACTTC
TRBJ2-7,TRBV6-6,NA,NA,CASSQGTFYEQYF,TGTGCCAGCAGCCAGGGGACCTTCTACGAGCAGTACTTC
TRBJ2-7,TRBV15,NA,TRBD2,CATSREATSGVYEQYF,TGTGCCACCAGCAGAGAGGCGACTAGCGGGGTGTACGAGCAGTACTTC
TRBJ2-7,TRBV5-6,once,TRBD1,CASSWDSSYEQYF,TGTGCCAGCAGCTGGGACAGTTCCTACGAGCAGTACTTC
TRBJ2-7,TRBV5-6,once,NA,CASTQRWVIPYEQYF,TGTGCCAGCACCCAGAGATGGGTGATACCCTACGAGCAGTACTTC
TRBJ1-1,TRBV4-1,NA,TRBD1,CASSLRQGGGTEAFF,TGCGCCAGCAGCCTGAGACAGGGAGGGGGCACTGAAGCTTTCTTT
TRBJ1-2,TRBV28,NA,TRBD1,CASSYDRVNGYTF,TGTGCCAGCAGTTACGACAGGGTGAATGGCTACACCTTC
TRBJ1-2,TRBV12-2,NA,NA,CASRCQGGGLANYGYTF,TGTGCAAGTCGCTGTCAAGGAGGGGGTTTAGCTAACTATGGCTACACCTTC
TRBJ1-1,TRBV11-2,few,NA,CASIQSGTNTEAFF,TGTGCCAGCATCCAAAGCGGGACAAACACTGAAGCTTTCTTT
TRBJ2-1,TRBV4-3,NA,NA,CASSQDAGLASPHSYNEQFF,TGCGCCAGCAGCCAAGATGCAGGGCTAGCGAGTCCCCACTCCTACAATGAGCAGTTCTTC
TRBJ1-1,TRBV5-4,NA,NA,CASSVQGLNTEAFF,TGTGCCAGCAGCGTACAGGGCTTGAACACTGAAGCTTTCTTT
TRBJ2-2,TRBV11-1,NA,NA,CASSAGDSLSGELFF,TGTGCCAGCAGCGCCGGTGACAGTTTATCCGGGGAGCTGTTTTTT
TRBJ1-2,TRBV7-8,NA,NA,CASSVPWDGYGYTF,TGTGCCAGCAGCGTCCCCTGGGACGGCTATGGCTACACCTTC
TRBJ1-1,TRBV6-5,NA,NA,CASSYRGNTEAFF,TGTGCCAGCAGTTACAGGGGGAACACTGAAGCTTTCTTT
TRBJ1-2,TRBV19,NA,TRBD1,CASSVRDRGRLWYGYTF,TGTGCCAGTAGTGTCCGGGACAGGGGACGATTGTGGTATGGCTACACCTTC
TRBJ2-1,TRBV9,NA,NA,CASSVGSSYNEQFF,TGTGCCAGCAGCGTAGGATCCTCCTACAATGAGCAGTTCTTC
TRBJ2-7,TRBV19,NA,NA,CASSKGRGQSYEQYF,TGTGCCAGTAGTAAGGGCCGGGGCCAGTCCTACGAGCAGTACTTC
TRBJ2-1,TRBV4-2,NA,NA,CASSPETLPYNEQFF,TGTGCCAGCAGCCCGGAGACCCTACCCTACAATGAGCAGTTCTTC
TRBJ2-5,TRBV4-3,NA,NA,CASSQELFWSGAGYQETQYF,TGCGCCAGCAGCCAAGAATTGTTCTGGTCGGGGGCGGGGTACCAAGAGACCCAGTACTTC
TRBJ1-1,TRBV10-3,NA,NA,CAISVQNTEAFF,TGTGCCATCAGCGTCCAGAACACTGAAGCTTTCTTT
TRBJ1-1,TRBV5-1,NA,NA,CASSLGEYTEAFF,TGCGCCAGCAGCTTGGGGGAGTACACTGAAGCTTTCTTT
TRBJ1-1,TRBV6-5,few,NA,CASSYSSMAFF,TGTGCCAGCAGTTACTCATCCATGGCTTTCTTT
TRBJ1-2,TRBV6-1,NA,NA,CASSEMGWGYGYTF,TGTGCCAGCAGTGAAATGGGTTGGGGCTATGGCTACACCTTC
TRBJ1-3,TRBV7-8,NA,NA,CASSPQGLPGNTIYF,TGTGCCAGCAGTCCACAGGGTTTGCCCGGAAACACCATATATTTT
TRBJ2-1,TRBV19,NA,TRBD1,CASSAIRDRTYNEQFF,TGTGCCAGTAGTGCGATCCGGGACAGGACCTACAATGAGCAGTTCTTC
TRBJ1-2,TRBV7-9,NA,NA,CASSHPGTVYGYTF,TGTGCCAGCAGTCACCCCGGGACCGTCTATGGCTACACCTTC
TRBJ2-7,TRBV2,NA,TRBD2,CASSEGSGRSHEQYF,TGTGCCAGCAGTGAAGGTAGCGGGAGGTCCCACGAGCAGTACTTC
TRBJ2-1,TRBV11-2,NA,NA,CASSLVGVPVSYNEQFF,TGTGCCAGCAGCTTAGTTGGGGTACCCGTCTCCTACAATGAGCAGTTCTTC
TRBJ1-1,TRBV28,NA,TRBD1,CASSLWDSGFVTEAFF,TGTGCCAGCAGTCTCTGGGACAGTGGTTTTGTCACTGAAGCTTTCTTT
TRBJ1-1,TRBV4-1,NA,NA,CASSQDGERVFSMNTEAFF,TGCGCCAGCAGCCAAGATGGGGAGCGAGTTTTTTCCATGAACACTGAAGCTTTCTTT
TRBJ2-7,TRBV30,few,TRBD1,CAWSRGTGLTYEQYF,TGTGCCTGGAGTCGAGGGACAGGCTTGACCTACGAGCAGTACTTC
TRBJ1-1,TRBV4-1,few,NA,CASSQGNEAFF,TGCGCCAGCAGCCAAGGGAATGAAGCTTTCTTT
TRBJ1-2,TRBV19,NA,TRBD1,CASSIRQGDQGGYTF,TGTGCCAGTAGTATACGGCAGGGGGATCAGGGAGGCTACACCTTC
TRBJ1-1,TRBV19,NA,NA,CASSIAQDGGTEAFF,TGTGCCAGTAGTATCGCACAGGATGGGGGGACTGAAGCTTTCTTT
TRBJ2-1,TRBV9,NA,NA,CASSVANTASYNEQFF,TGTGCCAGCAGCGTAGCAAACACGGCCTCCTACAATGAGCAGTTCTTC
TRBJ1-2,TRBV5-1,NA,TRBD1,CASSTSTGNYGYTF,TGCGCCAGCTCCACCTCGACAGGGAACTATGGCTACACCTTC
TRBJ2-1,TRBV2,NA,NA,CASSVPGTHNEQFF,TGTGCCAGCAGTGTTCCGGGTACACACAATGAGCAGTTCTTC
TRBJ1-1,TRBV5-5,NA,NA,CASSLEGGRSTEAFF,TGTGCCAGCAGCTTGGAGGGGGGGCGAAGCACTGAAGCTTTCTTT
TRBJ1-1,TRBV29-1,NA,NA,CSVRYLLNTEAFF,TGCAGCGTTCGTTACCTATTGAACACTGAAGCTTTCTTT
TRBJ2-7,TRBV27,NA,NA,CASSPGPGMGSEQYF,TGTGCCAGCAGTCCCGGTCCGGGTATGGGCTCCGAGCAGTACTTC
TRBJ1-2,TRBV7-9,NA,NA,CASSLAGHYGYTF,TGTGCCAGCAGCTTAGCGGGACACTATGGCTACACCTTC